This TCR beta chain was obtained from a study of blood T cell repertoires in COVID-19. Some clones are missing from TCRdb's copy, which holds only in-frame ones; the method was immunoSEQ multiplex PCR. The data hold approximately 320,000 clones, with roughly 89% observed a single time. V shed 8 bases, J shed 6 bases, and the junction held 10 bases outside the gene matches. The CDR3 is 14 amino acids. Germline V lookup: CDR1 MNHEY, CDR2 SMNVEV (reference sequence). This rearrangement joins TRBV27 to TRBJ2-3; 8 nucleotides line up with TRBD2. The sample consisted of peripheral blood. This TCR derives from a woman in her thirties with COVID-19, enrolled during active disease. CDR3 nucleotides: TGTGCCAGCGGGGATCGGGGGGGCTCCGATACGCAGTATTTT. Translated, it gives CASGDRGGSDTQYF.